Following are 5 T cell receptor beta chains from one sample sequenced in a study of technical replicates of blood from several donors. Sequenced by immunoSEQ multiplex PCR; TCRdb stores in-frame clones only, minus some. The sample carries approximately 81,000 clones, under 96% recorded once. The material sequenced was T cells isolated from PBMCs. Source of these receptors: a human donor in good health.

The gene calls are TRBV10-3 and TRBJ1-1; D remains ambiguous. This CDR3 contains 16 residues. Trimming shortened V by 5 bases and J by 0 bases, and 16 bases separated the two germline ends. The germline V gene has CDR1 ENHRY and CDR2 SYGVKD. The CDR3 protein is CAISQDWQTMNTEAFF. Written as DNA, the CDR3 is TGTGCCATCAGTCAGGACTGGCAGACGATGAACACTGAAGCTTTCTTT.

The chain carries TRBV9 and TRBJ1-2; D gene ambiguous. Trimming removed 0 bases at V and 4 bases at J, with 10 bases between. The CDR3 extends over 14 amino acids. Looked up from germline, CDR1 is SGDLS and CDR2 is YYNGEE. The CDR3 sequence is CASSVVDRGYGYTF. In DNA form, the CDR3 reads TGTGCCAGCAGCGTAGTCGATCGGGGCTATGGCTACACCTTC.

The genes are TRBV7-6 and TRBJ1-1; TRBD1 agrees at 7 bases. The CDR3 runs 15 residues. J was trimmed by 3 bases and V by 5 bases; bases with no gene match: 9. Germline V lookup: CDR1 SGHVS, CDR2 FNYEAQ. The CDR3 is CASSPEGAPHTEAFF. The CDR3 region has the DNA TGTGCCAGCAGCCCGGAGGGGGCGCCTCACACTGAAGCTTTCTTT.

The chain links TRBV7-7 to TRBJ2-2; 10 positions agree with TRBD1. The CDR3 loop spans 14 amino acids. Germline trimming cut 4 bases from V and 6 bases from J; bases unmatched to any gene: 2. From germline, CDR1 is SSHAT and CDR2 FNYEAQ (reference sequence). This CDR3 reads CASSSTGGPGELFF. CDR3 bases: TGTGCCAGCAGCTCGACAGGGGGCCCCGGGGAGCTGTTTTTT. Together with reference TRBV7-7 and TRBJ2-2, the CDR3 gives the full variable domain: GAGVSQSPRYKVTKRGQDVTLRCDPISSHATLYWYQQALGQGPEFLTYFNYEAQPDKSGLPSDRFSAERPEGSISTLTIQRTEQRDSAMYRCASSSTGGPGELFFGEGSRLTVL.

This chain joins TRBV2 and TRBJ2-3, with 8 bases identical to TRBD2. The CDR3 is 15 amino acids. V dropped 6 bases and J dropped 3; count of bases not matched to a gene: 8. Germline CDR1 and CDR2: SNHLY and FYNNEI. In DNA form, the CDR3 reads TGTGCCAGCAGGGTTTCTAGCGGGTGGACAGATACGCAGTATTTT. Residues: CASRVSSGWTDTQYF.